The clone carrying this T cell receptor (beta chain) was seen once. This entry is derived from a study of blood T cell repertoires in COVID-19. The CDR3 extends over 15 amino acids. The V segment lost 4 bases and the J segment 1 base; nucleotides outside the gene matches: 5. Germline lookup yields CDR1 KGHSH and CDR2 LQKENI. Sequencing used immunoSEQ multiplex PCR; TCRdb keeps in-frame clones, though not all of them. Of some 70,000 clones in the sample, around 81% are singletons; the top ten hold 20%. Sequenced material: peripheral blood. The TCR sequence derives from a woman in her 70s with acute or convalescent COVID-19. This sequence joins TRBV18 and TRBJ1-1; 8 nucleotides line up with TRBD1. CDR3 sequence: CASSLGTGGNTEAFF. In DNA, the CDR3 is TGTGCCAGCTCACTAGGGACAGGAGGGAACACTGAAGCTTTCTTT.